This T cell receptor (beta chain) was obtained from a study of control samples from healthy donors and cancer patients. CDR1 is MDHEN and CDR2 is SYDVKM in the germline V gene. The CDR3 runs 17 residues. V trimming: 2 bases; J trimming: 3 bases; junction bases outside the gene matches: 5. Generated by immunoSEQ multiplex PCR, the TCRdb table keeps only in-frame clones and is missing some. The top ten hold around 2.5% of the sample, which has fewer than 150,000 clones, about nine tenths seen once. The sequenced sample consisted of blood. This clonotype was obtained from a man between 18 and 35 years old in good health. V usage is TRBV28 and J usage is TRBJ2-2; the match to TRBD2 covers 11 bases. The CDR3 sequence is CASSLPSGGSDTGELFF. CDR3 nucleotides: TGTGCCAGCAGTTTACCTAGCGGGGGGTCAGACACCGGGGAGCTGTTTTTT.